This T cell receptor (beta chain) was identified during a study of blood T cell repertoires in COVID-19 (dated by TCRdb to 2018 to 2021). Background on the whole study: Recovered participants in ImmuneRACE Cohort 3 were defined by two consecutive negative NP/OP PCR tests, clearance by a healthcare professional, or resolution of symptoms. The prospective study material was composed of cDNA or gDNA derived from T cells, B-cell-depleted T cells, or PBMCs. Samples were obtained from the ongoing ImmuneRACE study (first 160 participants) and from 1,254 subjects provided by 6 global collaborators. Samples covering the acute and convalescent phases of COVID-19 were provided by collaborators in the United States, Italy and Spain. The sample metadata nearly always contained a de-identified subject ID, COVID-19 status, age in years and sex. Where available, HLA class I and class II types were taken from metadata supplied by the sample provider and were not determined by assay-based typing. Subjects who had been exposed to COVID-19, were actively infected with it, or had recovered from it provided the deeply sampled blood TCRbeta repertoires that made up the dataset. The repertoires were released in a freely available public database intended as a resource for research on the immune response to SARS-CoV-2. Here is what the overall study found, with its caveats: The quantity of clinical and demographic metadata differed by source and by participant and was supplied without curation.

With regard to this clone: Its antigen target is currently unknown. No base-level quality is on record; no much larger clone is a single base apart.

Its CDR3 holds 14 amino acids, cysteine through phenylalanine. The entry retains the CDR3 DNA only, 42 bases that are in frame from base 1. Relative to germline, V is 1 base shorter and J is 2 bases shorter, with 9 bases between their ends. Looking up the germline V gene yields CDR1 SGDLS and CDR2 YYNGEE. TCRbeta CDR3 regions were amplified from genomic DNA using the immunoSEQ Assay, a bias-controlled multiplex PCR. Per the original workflow: Nucleated cell counts per sample were estimated from amplification of reference gene primers within the assay. To quantify the absolute abundance of each unique TCRbeta CDR3 rearrangement, sequence reads were collapsed and filtered. For each sample, productive Simpson clonality was calculated by taking the square root of Simpson's diversity index across productive rearrangements. Held by TCRdb, this immuneACCESS table contains in-frame sequences only and omits some clones. Under half of the omission traces to an unresolved V gene where checked; the cause of the rest is unknown. That table supplies the V and J calls and clone size; D and trimming were determined from the DNA. For this sample the table gives some 220,000 clones, of which 85% to 90% were detected only once. The top ten constitute 3.1% of the sample.

Participants in the prospective study were enrolled through a virtual design, were aged 18 to 89 years, and lived in fewer than 30 United States geographic areas. In the prospective study, participants were assigned to cohorts based on the clinical history participants reported in a screening survey and a study questionnaire. Mobile phlebotomists in the prospective study collected whole blood, serum and a nasopharyngeal or oropharyngeal swab from every participant. Over a roughly 2-month period, participants in the prospective study had the option of providing additional blood draws and questionnaires. Before DNA extraction, blood samples from the prospective study were shipped at room temperature or frozen.

The V gene is TRBV9 and the J gene is TRBJ2-5; TRBD2 is a possible D gene, resting on 6 matching bases. Sequencing was performed on PBMCs or T cells enriched from blood (not recorded which). The sequence derives from a woman aged 45-65 years in a cohort exposed to, infected with or recovered from COVID-19 (not recorded which). The nucleotide sequence is TGTGCCAGCAGCGTACGTGGGGGGCAAGAGACCCAGTACTTC. It codes for CASSVRGGQETQYF.